The sequence of this TCR beta chain was determined in a study of radiation and T cells in renal cell carcinoma. On the study more broadly: Nephrectomy followed 15 Gy stereotactic body radiation by 4 weeks.

Assay: immunoSEQ multiplex PCR; the TCRdb copy retains only in-frame clones and omits some. The table has about 130,000 clones, nearly 90% seen once; the top ten hold 12%. Regarding time point: baseline pretreatment blood. Noted treatment: 15 Gy SBRT to primary tumor, nephrectomy 4 weeks later. The CDR3 contains 14 residues. With 0 bases removed from V and 1 base from J, the gap between germline ends came to 7 bases. Germline CDR1 is SGHNT and CDR2 is YYREEE (reference sequence). As concerns this clone: The sample has other DNA sequences that encode this CDR3 too.

The sequencing used blood, collected from a patient whose treatment included radiotherapy and nephrectomy. The chain employs TRBV5-4 and TRBJ2-5; D is perhaps TRBD1 or TRBD2 (5 bases each). This clonotype originated in a woman in her forties or fifties with renal cell carcinoma. CDR3 bases: TGTGCCAGCAGCTTGGCCGGGACCCAAGAGACCCAGTACTTC. Amino acids: CASSLAGTQETQYF.